The 27 T cell receptor beta chains listed next were all sequenced from one sample in a study of spatial heterogeneity in lung cancer. One entry per CDR3 protein, called by TCRdb with MiXCR from the 5' RACE reads. The sample includes around 100,000 distinct CDR3 sequences, around 4.3% of them seen just once. Whole-study findings and limits: Expanded alpha and beta TCR counts within tumors tracked tumor mutation counts.

Their cognate antigens are unknown. Time point specified: sample taken at primary tumor resection. Here the sequenced sample was lung tumor tissue, taken at surgery. The origin of the receptors is a male donor with early-stage non-small cell lung cancer.

CDR3 protein: CSARLGEHSYGYTF. The CDR3 bases are TGCAGTGCTCGACTCGGGGAACACTCCTATGGCTACACCTTC. J is TRBJ1-2 and V is TRBV20-1; no reliable D call. The V end lost 5 bases, the J end lost 4 bases, and 17 bases lay between the germline ends. Germline CDR1 and CDR2: DFQATT and SNEGSKA (reference sequence). The CDR3 consists of 14 residues.

The table lists this clonotype with many counts. The chain uses TRBV3-1 and TRBJ1-3; D perhaps matches TRBD1 (6 bases). Deletions cut 3 bases from V and 2 bases from J, with 8 bases between. CDR1 and CDR2 from the germline V gene are LGHDT and YNNKEL (reference sequence). The CDR3 length is 14 residues. CDR3 region: CASSQTGTGNTIYF. For the CDR3, the DNA is TGTGCCAGCAGCCAGACAGGTACTGGAAACACCATATATTTT. The whole variable domain, filled in from reference TRBV3-1 and TRBJ1-3, reads DTAVSQTPKYLVTQMGNDKSIKCEQNLGHDTMYWYKQDSKKFLKIMFSYNNKELIINETVPNRFSPKSPDKAHLNLHINSLELGDSAVYFCASSQTGTGNTIYFGEGSWLTVV.

This clonotype was seen many times. The genes are TRBV2 and TRBJ2-5; D gene unclear. Trimming removed 6 bases from V and 3 bases from J, with 11 bases in between. The CDR3 has 13 amino acids. Germline-derived CDR1 and CDR2 are SNHLY and FYNNEI. As DNA, the CDR3 is TGTGCCAGCAGCGCACTCCAGAAAGAGACCCAGTACTTC. Its translation: CASSALQKETQYF. Combining the CDR3 with reference TRBV2 and TRBJ2-5 gives the whole variable domain EPEVTQTPSHQVTQMGQEVILRCVPISNHLYFYWYRQILGQKVEFLVSFYNNEISEKSEIFDDQFSVERPDGSNFTLKIRSTKLEDSAMYFCASSALQKETQYFGPGTRLLVL.

The chain is built from TRBV20-1 and TRBJ2-5; 11 bases map to TRBD2. Germline assignment: CDR1 DFQATT and CDR2 SNEGSKA (reference sequence). J lost 0 bases, V lost 1 base, and 4 bases had no gene match. CDR3 length equals 16 residues. CDR3 sequence reads: CSARGLAGNDQETQYF. CDR3 DNA: TGCAGTGCTAGAGGACTAGCGGGGAATGACCAAGAGACCCAGTACTTC.

This clonotype was seen more than once but under ten times. The chain employs TRBV18 and TRBJ1-2; possible D gene TRBD1, 6 bases. Trimming removed 6 bases at V and 2 bases at J, with 10 bases between. The CDR3 runs 13 residues. Germline CDR1 KGHSH, CDR2 LQKENI. Here the CDR3 DNA reads TGTGCCAGCTCGCCAGGGGACAACTATGGCTACACCTTC. Translation gives CASSPGDNYGYTF.

The V and J genes are TRBV20-1 and TRBJ2-1, with TRBD2 identical over 7 bases. Germline CDR1 is DFQATT and CDR2 is SNEGSKA (reference sequence). The CDR3 consists of 14 residues. V trimming: 6 bases; J trimming: 10 bases; junction bases outside the gene matches: 15. The DNA of the CDR3 is TGCAGTGCCGAAAGGCGGGAGAGAATGACGGAGCAGTTCTTC. As protein: CSAERRERMTEQFF.

This clonotype was counted ten times or more. The chain is built from TRBV11-2 and TRBJ2-5, with no clear D. The CDR3 contains 14 residues. Trimming shortened V by 3 bases and J by 1 base, and 9 bases separated the two germline ends. Germline V gene lookup returns CDR1 SGHAT and CDR2 FQNNGV. CDR3: CASSFSSIQETQYF. The CDR3 DNA reads as TGTGCCAGCAGCTTTAGTAGCATCCAAGAGACCCAGTACTTC. The whole variable domain, remainder taken from reference TRBV11-2 and TRBJ2-5, is EAGVAQSPRYKIIEKRQSVAFWCNPISGHATLYWYQQILGQGPKLLIQFQNNGVVDDSQLPKDRFSAERLKGVDSTLKIQPAKLEDSAVYLCASSFSSIQETQYFGPGTRLLVL.

This clonotype was seen ten or more times. V is TRBV6-5 and J is TRBJ2-1; perhaps TRBD1 as D (6 bases). Germline CDR1 MNHEY, CDR2 SVGAGI. The ends were cut back, 6 bases at V and 12 bases at J, with 21 bases in the middle. This CDR3 is built from 14 residues. Here the CDR3 reads CASRYTFQGTGQFF. In DNA, the CDR3 is TGTGCCAGCAGGTACACCTTTCAGGGGACGGGGCAGTTCTTC.

This clonotype was seen at least ten times. V and J are TRBV20-1 and TRBJ2-7; possibly TRBD2 for D (6 bases). Germline values: CDR1 DFQATT, CDR2 SNEGSKA (reference sequence). V lost 1 base and J 6 bases, leaving 16 bases between the germline ends. CDR3 length: 14 amino acids. The chain's CDR3 is CSARGVLALSEQYF. CDR3 bases: TGCAGTGCTAGAGGAGTACTAGCCCTCAGCGAGCAGTACTTC.

At least ten counts were recorded for this clonotype. The chain couples TRBV5-5 to TRBJ2-7; perhaps TRBD1 as D (5 bases). V was shortened by 4 bases and J by 5 bases, with 13 bases between the two germline ends. This CDR3 is built from 13 residues. CDR1 is SGHKS and CDR2 is YYEKEE in the germline V gene (reference sequence). CDR3 region: CASSPQGYHEQYF. DNA for the CDR3: TGTGCCAGCAGCCCGCAGGGTTACCACGAGCAGTACTTC.

This clonotype was observed at least ten times. The chain combines TRBV4-1 with TRBJ2-7; TRBD2 agrees at 16 bases. Unmatched junction bases numbered 3, after V lost 3 bases and J lost 7 bases. This CDR3 is 15 amino acids long. Germline lookup yields CDR1 MGHRA and CDR2 YSYEKL. The CDR3 reads CASSQGLAGGREQYF. The CDR3 nucleotides are TGCGCCAGCAGCCAGGGACTAGCGGGAGGGAGAGAGCAGTACTTC.

This clonotype was seen a few times. V gene TRBV2 combines with J gene TRBJ1-1; the D gene is possibly TRBD1 (6 bases). The V and J ends lost 6 bases and 5 bases respectively, with 13 bases between them. The CDR3 length is 13 residues. CDR1 is SNHLY, CDR2 FYNNEI, per germline. CDR3 residues: CASRRQVETEAFF. CDR3 nucleotides: TGTGCCAGCAGACGACAGGTGGAAACTGAAGCTTTCTTT.

There are many counts of this clonotype. The chain recombines TRBV7-2 with TRBJ1-4; D gene uncertain. V was shortened by 1 base and J by 8 bases, with 14 bases between the two germline ends. This CDR3 region has 15 residues. CDR1 SGHTA and CDR2 FQGNSA come from the germline V gene. In DNA, the CDR3 is TGTGCCAGCAGCTTAGTAGCACAGCCCGAAGAAAAACTGTTTTTT. It yields the protein CASSLVAQPEEKLFF. The full variable domain, with the rest looked up from reference TRBV7-2 and TRBJ1-4, is GAGVSQSPSNKVTEKGKDVELRCDPISGHTALYWYRQSLGQGLEFLIYFQGNSAPDKSGLPSDRFSAERTGGSVSTLTIQRTQQEDSAVYLCASSLVAQPEEKLFFGSGTQLSVL.

In its sample, this clonotype was seen a few times. This rearrangement joins TRBV9 to TRBJ2-1; 7 bases agree with TRBD2. Germline CDR1 reads SGDLS; CDR2 reads YYNGEE. The J segment lost 2 bases and the V segment lost 4 bases, leaving 12 bases of the junction unmatched. This CDR3 is 17 amino acids long. Here the CDR3 DNA reads TGTGCCAGCAGCCCCTCTCCTAGCGGTCTCACCTACAATGAGCAGTTCTTC. The encoded protein is CASSPSPSGLTYNEQFF.

There are a few counts of this clonotype. The V call is TRBV20-1, the J call TRBJ2-4, with D unclear. The length of the CDR3 is 15 residues. CDR1 is DFQATT and CDR2 is SNEGSKA in the germline V gene (reference sequence). V shed 6 bases and J shed 7 bases, with 22 bases lying between them. CDR3 in DNA: TGCAGTGCGACCCACCCCCCCCAAGGCAAGAACATTCAGTACTTC. Translation: CSATHPPQGKNIQYF.

This clonotype has a count of ten or more. CDR3 region: CASSPNADRQETQYF. In nucleotides, the CDR3 is TGTGCCAGCTCACCAAATGCGGACAGGCAAGAGACCCAGTACTTC. This chain joins TRBV18 and TRBJ2-5, with 7 bases matching TRBD1. Trimming removed 2 bases from V and 2 bases from J; junction bases left unmatched: 5. Germline V gives CDR1 KGHSH, CDR2 LQKENI. The CDR3 covers 15 residues.

This clonotype has a count of ten or more. J is TRBJ2-1 and V is TRBV5-6; 9 bases align to TRBD2. Germline V gene lookup returns CDR1 SGHDT and CDR2 YYEEEE. This CDR3 has 18 amino acids. V shed 1 base and J 2 bases; nucleotides not matched to a gene: 10. The CDR3 protein is CASSLKAGGPPTYNEQFF. CDR3 sequence (DNA): TGTGCCAGCAGCTTGAAGGCGGGAGGGCCACCCACCTACAATGAGCAGTTCTTC.

Only a few counts were recorded for this clonotype. CDR3 DNA sequence: TGCAGTGCTCTAGCGGGAGGGGAGTACGAGCAGTACTTC. Amino acids: CSALAGGEYEQYF. The chain has TRBV20-1 and TRBJ2-7, with TRBD2 matching 12 bases. J gave up 4 bases and V 5 bases, and 3 bases lay outside the gene matches. This CDR3 has 13 residues. Germline V gene sequence: CDR1 DFQATT, CDR2 SNEGSKA (reference sequence).

The table lists this clonotype with a few counts. The chain uses TRBV7-9 and TRBJ2-3; D gene ambiguous. Trimming removed 4 bases from V and 9 bases from J, with 8 bases in between. Germline values: CDR1 SEHNR, CDR2 FQNEAQ (reference sequence). This CDR3 is 11 amino acids long. The CDR3 loop reads CASSSSLTQYF. The CDR3 region has the DNA TGTGCCAGCAGCTCCTCGTTGACGCAGTATTTT.

This clonotype appeared many times. The gene calls are TRBV19 and TRBJ2-3, with D perhaps TRBD2 (6 bases). This CDR3 has 14 residues. V was cut by 7 bases and J by 6 bases, with 17 bases left in between. Germline V CDR1 and CDR2: LNHDA, SQIVND (reference sequence). In DNA, the CDR3 is TGTGCCAGTACCATCGGGGGTAGTCCGGATACGCAGTATTTT. Translated, it gives CASTIGGSPDTQYF.

This clonotype has ten or more counts. V and J are TRBV10-3 and TRBJ1-1; weak D call: TRBD1 (6 bases). Germline loops: CDR1 ENHRY, CDR2 SYGVKD. V was cut by 7 bases and J by 5 bases, with 17 bases left in between. The CDR3 is 14 amino acids. The chain's CDR3 is CAITGTGFGTEAFF. The CDR3 DNA reads TGTGCCATCACTGGAACAGGGTTTGGTACTGAAGCTTTCTTT.

In this sample, this clonotype turned up many times. This chain connects TRBV6-1 to TRBJ2-1; 8 bases agree with TRBD1. J gave up 2 bases and V 4 bases, and 4 bases lay outside the gene matches. The CDR3 is made up of 15 amino acids. In germline, CDR1 is MNHNS, CDR2 SASEGT. The CDR3 coding sequence is TGTGCCAGCAGTGTCAGACAGGGGACCTACAATGAGCAGTTCTTC. Translated, it gives CASSVRQGTYNEQFF.

This clonotype was detected a few times. The chain is built from TRBV9 and TRBJ2-2; D gene ambiguous. CDR3 length equals 14 residues. V shed 1 base and J shed 7 bases, with 11 bases lying between them. Germline assignment: CDR1 SGDLS and CDR2 YYNGEE. The CDR3 loop reads CASSVHQILGELFF. CDR3 sequence (DNA): TGTGCCAGCAGCGTACATCAGATTCTCGGGGAGCTGTTTTTT.

The CDR3 spells CASSPPEWGNYGYTF. As DNA, the CDR3 is TGTGCCAGCTCACCACCGGAGTGGGGGAACTATGGCTACACCTTC. The chain has TRBV18 and TRBJ1-2, with D perhaps TRBD1 (5 bases). The V end lost 0 bases, the J end lost 2 bases, and 10 bases lay between the germline ends. This CDR3 contains 15 residues. The germline CDR1 and CDR2 sequences are KGHSH and LQKENI.

The table lists this clonotype with a few counts. The chain joins TRBV5-1 to TRBJ2-5; D unresolved. This CDR3 has 14 residues. Trimming left V 2 bases short and J 7 bases short, with 15 bases between. Germline assignment: CDR1 SGHRS and CDR2 YFSETQ. CDR3 nucleotide sequence: TGCGCCAGCAGCTTTGGGGAAGCTAAGGGGACCCAGTACTTC. Translation gives CASSFGEAKGTQYF.

This clonotype was picked up many times. This chain links TRBV28 with TRBJ2-3, with D hard to call. Trimming removed 5 bases from V and 8 bases from J, with 23 bases in between. CDR1 is MDHEN and CDR2 is SYDVKM in the germline V gene. The CDR3 totals 16 residues. CDR3 bases: TGTGCCAGCAGTCTCGCCGGCCGTGGGTTTAGTTCTACGCAGTATTTT. It codes for CASSLAGRGFSSTQYF. The full variable domain, in which reference TRBV28 and TRBJ2-3 provide the parts outside the CDR3, is DVKVTQSSRYLVKRTGEKVFLECVQDMDHENMFWYRQDPGLGLRLIYFSYDVKMKEKGDIPEGYSVSREKKERFSLILESASTNQTSMYLCASSLAGRGFSSTQYFGPGTRLTVL.

The V call is TRBV14, the J call TRBJ2-7; no definite D call. This CDR3 has 12 residues. Germline CDR1 and CDR2: SGHDN and FVKESK. V gave up 0 bases and J gave up 7 bases, with 7 bases separating them. The CDR3 loop reads CASSQEGIEQYF. CDR3 DNA sequence: TGTGCCAGCAGCCAAGAAGGGATTGAGCAGTACTTC.